This is a list of T cell receptor beta chains from one sample in a study of blood T cell repertoires in COVID-19. The repertoire was sequenced with immunoSEQ multiplex PCR; TCRdb's copy has only in-frame clones and lacks some. The data show some 180,000 clones, around four fifths seen once. The sequencing input was peripheral blood. The receptors were sampled from a woman older than 75 with COVID-19, enrolled during active disease. The CDR3 runs from the conserved cysteine through the conserved F or W. D genes are given only for firm matches. The listing skips clone size in some rows; elsewhere it reads once, few, many or a size class.

J gene | V gene | D gene | CDR3 length | clone size | CDR3 DNA | CDR3 protein
TRBJ1-6 | TRBV5-1 | - | 15 | - | TGCGCCAGCAGCTTGGGGGGCGCCGTGACGTCGCCCCTCCACTTT | CASSLGGAVTSPLHF
TRBJ1-3 | TRBV5-1 | TRBD1 | 16 | - | TGCGCCAGCAGCTTGGGTACAGGGGGTCCTGGAAACACCATATATTTT | CASSLGTGGPGNTIYF
TRBJ1-1 | TRBV7-8 | - | 13 | - | TGTGCCAGCAGTCCGCAGTCCCCCCCACAGGCTTTCTTT | CASSPQSPPQAFF
TRBJ2-5 | TRBV9 | TRBD2 | 14 | - | TGTGCCAGCAGCAAACGGGGGGGCAGGGAGACCCAGTACTTC | CASSKRGGRETQYF
TRBJ2-6 | TRBV19 | - | 14 | - | TGTGCCAGTAGACCTAGGAGCGGGGCCAACGTCCTGACTTTC | CASRPRSGANVLTF
TRBJ1-2 | TRBV9 | - | 17 | - | TGTGCCAGCAGCGCGACGACTGACAGTTACTCTAACTATGGCTACACCTTC | CASSATTDSYSNYGYTF
TRBJ2-5 | TRBV5-6 | - | 14 | - | TGTGCCAGCAGCCGACCCGACAGCCAAGAGACCCAGTACTTC | CASSRPDSQETQYF
TRBJ2-1 | TRBV24-1 | TRBD2 | 19 | - | TGTGCCACCAGTGATCATCCGGGACTAGCGGGGAGCTCCTACAATGAGCAGTTCTTC | CATSDHPGLAGSSYNEQFF
TRBJ2-5 | TRBV5-8 | TRBD1 | 15 | once | TGTGCCAGCAGCTTGGGGGGACAGGGGCAAGAGACCCAGTACTTC | CASSLGGQGQETQYF
TRBJ1-4 | TRBV9 | TRBD1 | 17 | - | TGTGCCAGCAGCACCGAACCTCCGGGACAGGGGGGTGAAAAACTGTTTTTT | CASSTEPPGQGGEKLFF
TRBJ2-2 | TRBV3-1/TRBV3-2 | - | 13 | - | TGTGCCAGCAGCCAAACTAGTTCCGGGGAGCTGTTTTTT | CASSQTSSGELFF
TRBJ1-3 | TRBV3-1/TRBV3-2 | TRBD1 | 14 | - | TGTGCCAGCAGCCCCCGGGACAGGGGAAACACCATATATTTT | CASSPRDRGNTIYF
TRBJ1-4 | TRBV6-5 | - | 14 | - | TGTGCCAGCAGAACCGGGGGGCGCGATGAAAAACTGTTTTTT | CASRTGGRDEKLFF
TRBJ2-4 | TRBV15 | - | 13 | - | TGTGCCACCAGCAGGGAGTACCAAAACATTCAGTACTTC | CATSREYQNIQYF
TRBJ2-3 | TRBV5-5 | - | 14 | - | TGTGCCAGCAGCTTGTCCCAGGACACAGATACGCAGTATTTT | CASSLSQDTDTQYF
TRBJ2-7 | TRBV3-1/TRBV3-2 | - | 14 | - | TGTGCCAGCAGCCAAAGACAGAGCTCCTACGAGCAGTACTTC | CASSQRQSSYEQYF
TRBJ2-2 | TRBV29-1 | TRBD1 | 12 | - | TGCAGCGGAGGGGGCGCGAACGGGGAGCTGTTTTTT | CSGGGANGELFF
TRBJ1-2 | TRBV29-1 | TRBD1 | 14 | - | TGCAGCGTTTTATTTCCGACAGGGCGGAATGGCTACACCTTC | CSVLFPTGRNGYTF
TRBJ1-1 | TRBV5-1 | - | 14 | - | TGCGCCAGCAGCTTGGAAGCGTCGGTAAGTGAAGCTTTCTTT | CASSLEASVSEAFF
TRBJ1-1 | TRBV3-1/TRBV3-2 | TRBD1 | 14 | - | TGTGCCAGCAGCACTTGGACAGGGAACACTGAAGCTTTCTTT | CASSTWTGNTEAFF
TRBJ2-2 | TRBV4-2 | - | 14 | - | TGTGCCAGCAGCCGTAGCGGAAACACCGGGGAGCTGTTTTTT | CASSRSGNTGELFF
TRBJ1-4 | TRBV28 | - | 17 | - | TGTGCCAGCAGTTTGGCCGCCATTACAGGGTCAGGGGAAAAACTGTTTTTT | CASSLAAITGSGEKLFF
TRBJ1-1 | TRBV7-6 | TRBD1 | 12 | - | TGTGCCAGCAGCTCAACAGGGGGTGAAGCTTTCTTT | CASSSTGGEAFF
TRBJ2-2 | TRBV10-3 | - | 15 | - | TGTGCCACCACGAACTCCCTAGCGAACACCGGGGAGCTGTTTTTT | CATTNSLANTGELFF
TRBJ1-2 | TRBV7-3 | - | 12 | - | TGTGCCAGCAGCATGGGGGGGTATGGCTACACCTTC | CASSMGGYGYTF
TRBJ1-1 | TRBV11-3 | - | 14 | few | TGTGCCAGCAGCTTTGGAGGGTCGAACACTGAAGCTTTCTTT | CASSFGGSNTEAFF
TRBJ2-5 | TRBV3-1/TRBV3-2 | TRBD1 | 16 | - | TGTGCCAGCAGCCGGAGGCGGGACAGGGCGAGTGAGACCCAGTACTTC | CASSRRRDRASETQYF
TRBJ2-2 | TRBV5-1 | - | 14 | - | TGCGCCAGCAGCTCATCGGGTCAAGCCGGGGAGCTGTTTTTT | CASSSSGQAGELFF
TRBJ2-7 | TRBV5-1 | - | 16 | - | TGCGCCAGCAGCCTGTCTACAGGGAGTGTAAATGGCGAGCAGTACTTC | CASSLSTGSVNGEQYF
TRBJ2-1 | TRBV3-1/TRBV3-2 | - | 13 | - | TGTGCCAGCAGCCAAGGGGGACACCCAGAGCAGTTCTTC | CASSQGGHPEQFF
TRBJ1-5 | TRBV2 | - | 14 | - | TGTGCCAGCAGTCACGAATCAGGGGATCAGCCCCAGCATTTT | CASSHESGDQPQHF
TRBJ2-5 | TRBV7-9 | TRBD2 | 16 | - | TGTGCCAGCAGCTACGGGACTAGCGGTTTTCAAGAGACCCAGTACTTC | CASSYGTSGFQETQYF
TRBJ1-4 | TRBV5-1 | TRBD1 | 17 | - | TGCGCCAGCAGCTTGGCCGCTACCGGGACAGGGAACGAAAAACTGTTTTTT | CASSLAATGTGNEKLFF
TRBJ2-5 | TRBV5-1 | - | 18 | - | TGCGCCAGCAGCTATACTAAAAACCGAGGCGGCTTGTGGGAGACCCAGTACTTC | CASSYTKNRGGLWETQYF
TRBJ1-2 | TRBV7-9 | TRBD1 | 15 | once | TGTGCCAGCAGCTCGGGTGGGACAGATAACTATGGCTACACCTTC | CASSSGGTDNYGYTF
TRBJ2-1 | TRBV5-1 | TRBD2 | 16 | few | TGCGCCAGCAGCTTGTGGGAGGGGTCGCAGGGCAATGAGCAGTTCTTC | CASSLWEGSQGNEQFF
TRBJ2-7 | TRBV21-1 | - | 12 | - | TGTGCCAGCAGCATATCAGGGGGGGAGCAGTACTTC | CASSISGGEQYF
TRBJ2-7 | TRBV5-1 | TRBD2 | 18 | many | TGCGCCAGCAGCTCCGGGACTAGCGGGAGGGCCTTCCTAGACGAGCAGTACTTC | CASSSGTSGRAFLDEQYF
TRBJ1-1 | TRBV12-3/TRBV12-4 | - | 13 | - | TGTGCCAGCAGAGAGACAGTGAACACTGAAGCTTTCTTT | CASRETVNTEAFF
TRBJ2-2 | TRBV9 | TRBD1 | 15 | - | TGTGCCAGCAGCGTAGACGAGGGGCTTCAGGGGGTGCTGTTTTTT | CASSVDEGLQGVLFF
TRBJ1-5 | TRBV6-4 | - | 16 | - | TGTGCCGCCCCGGGGCGGGGGGGATATAGCAATCAGCCCCAGCATTTT | CAAPGRGGYSNQPQHF
TRBJ2-2 | TRBV3-1/TRBV3-2 | TRBD1 | 18 | - | TGTGCCAGCAGCCAAGATCGCACCGGGACAGTCAACACCGGGGAGCTGTTTTTT | CASSQDRTGTVNTGELFF
TRBJ2-5 | TRBV12-3/TRBV12-4 | - | 13 | - | TGTGCCAGCAGTTTTGGGGAGTTAGAGACCCAGTACTTC | CASSFGELETQYF
TRBJ1-5 | TRBV28 | - | 14 | - | TGTGCCAGCAGTAATCCAGGGGCCGGTCAGCCCCAGCATTTT | CASSNPGAGQPQHF
TRBJ1-3 | TRBV5-5 | - | 15 | - | TGTGCCAGCACCCATCAGGGATCTTGGGGAAACACCATATATTTT | CASTHQGSWGNTIYF
TRBJ2-1 | TRBV5-1 | - | 15 | few | TGCGCCAGCAGTTCTCGGGGTGACTCCTACAATGAGCAGTTCTTC | CASSSRGDSYNEQFF